The T cell receptor (beta chain) under discussion was sequenced for a study of blood T cell repertoires in COVID-19. This CDR3 is 15 amino acids long. The J segment lost 5 bases and the V segment lost 3 bases, leaving 3 bases of the junction unmatched. Germline V CDR1 and CDR2: KGHSH, LQKENI. Notes on this clone: The sample contains more than one DNA sequence encoding this CDR3.

Methods used by the authors: Estimation of nucleated cell counts relied on the amplification of reference gene primers. TCRdb's table, derived via immunoSEQ multiplex PCR, lists solely in-frame clones and lacks some. V and J calls and clone size follow that table, whereas D and trimming were derived from the DNA. The repertoire holds more than 150,000 clones, with roughly 80% as singletons. The sequenced sample consisted of PBMCs or T cells enriched from blood (not recorded which). This clonotype was sampled from a woman between 45 and 65 years old who had recovered from COVID-19. This chain uses TRBV18 with TRBJ2-1; 11 bases agree with TRBD2. Written as DNA, the CDR3 is TGTGCCAGCTCACCTCCGGGACTAGCGGACAATGAGCAGTTCTTC. This translates into CASSPPGLADNEQFF.